The rows below give T cell receptor beta chains drawn from one sample of a study of T-cell memory formation after mild COVID-19. TCRdb processed the 5' RACE reads anew with MiXCR; each CDR3 protein has one entry. The table records around 310,000 distinct CDR3 sequences, 14% of them present only once. Sample: PBMCs or a T cell subset sorted from them (not recorded which). Source of these receptors: a man aged 18 to 30 who had mild COVID-19 (a few samples of this study predate the infection). Cell type and time point are not known. The CDR3 runs from the conserved cysteine through the conserved F or W. A D gene is named only where the DNA matches it firmly. Only part of the rows carry a size: once, few, many, or a class if the clone is expanded.

v_call: TRBV7-2; d_call: TRBD1; j_call: TRBJ2-3; clone_size: many; cdr3_aa: CASSFQPLPGQGSTQYF; cdr3_nt: TGTGCCAGCAGCTTTCAACCTCTACCGGGACAGGGAAGCACGCAGTATTTT
v_call: TRBV5-1; d_call: NA; j_call: TRBJ2-7; clone_size: many; cdr3_aa: CASSLALGGLAYEQYF; cdr3_nt: TGCGCCAGCAGCTTGGCCTTGGGGGGACTGGCCTACGAGCAGTACTTC
v_call: TRBV12-3/TRBV12-4; d_call: NA; j_call: TRBJ1-5; clone_size: few; cdr3_aa: CASSLGRPNQPQHF; cdr3_nt: TGTGCCAGCAGCCTTGGCAGGCCCAATCAGCCCCAGCATTTT
v_call: TRBV12-3/TRBV12-4; d_call: NA; j_call: TRBJ2-2; clone_size: NA; cdr3_aa: CASRPTNTGELFF; cdr3_nt: TGTGCCAGCAGGCCCACGAACACCGGGGAGCTGTTTTTT
v_call: TRBV6-2/TRBV6-3; d_call: NA; j_call: TRBJ1-5; clone_size: few; cdr3_aa: CASRNHLNQPQHF; cdr3_nt: TGTGCCAGCAGAAATCATCTCAATCAGCCCCAGCATTTT
v_call: TRBV14; d_call: NA; j_call: TRBJ2-5; clone_size: NA; cdr3_aa: CASSQLANQETQYF; cdr3_nt: TGTGCCAGCAGCCAGCTCGCAAACCAAGAGACCCAGTACTTC
v_call: TRBV7-8; d_call: NA; j_call: TRBJ2-1; clone_size: NA; cdr3_aa: CASSFGWNEQFF; cdr3_nt: TGTGCCAGCAGCTTCGGGTGGAATGAGCAGTTCTTC
v_call: TRBV29-1; d_call: TRBD1; j_call: TRBJ1-1; clone_size: few; cdr3_aa: CSVGQGFTEAFF; cdr3_nt: TGCAGCGTTGGACAGGGTTTCACTGAAGCTTTCTTT
v_call: TRBV19; d_call: NA; j_call: TRBJ2-7; clone_size: many; cdr3_aa: CASSTPRGPRYF; cdr3_nt: TGTGCCAGTAGTACACCACGGGGCCCCCGGTACTTC
v_call: TRBV5-4; d_call: TRBD1; j_call: TRBJ2-3; clone_size: NA; cdr3_aa: CASSFGQGETDTQYF; cdr3_nt: TGTGCCAGCAGCTTCGGGCAGGGGGAAACAGATACGCAGTATTTT
v_call: TRBV27; d_call: NA; j_call: TRBJ2-3; clone_size: NA; cdr3_aa: CASSFAAIMSDTQYF; cdr3_nt: TGTGCCAGCAGTTTTGCAGCAATAATGTCAGATACGCAGTATTTT
v_call: TRBV7-3; d_call: TRBD2; j_call: TRBJ2-2; clone_size: NA; cdr3_aa: CASSALAGGSGELFF; cdr3_nt: TGTGCCAGCAGCGCGCTAGCGGGAGGCAGCGGGGAGCTGTTTTTT
v_call: TRBV9; d_call: TRBD1; j_call: TRBJ2-2; clone_size: NA; cdr3_aa: CASSVGTGTHYTGELFF; cdr3_nt: TGTGCCAGCAGCGTTGGGACAGGGACCCACTACACCGGGGAGCTGTTTTTT
v_call: TRBV27; d_call: NA; j_call: TRBJ2-7; clone_size: NA; cdr3_aa: CAAARGGSPYEQYF; cdr3_nt: TGTGCCGCAGCAAGGGGGGGGTCCCCCTACGAGCAGTACTTC
v_call: TRBV25-1; d_call: NA; j_call: TRBJ1-4; clone_size: few; cdr3_aa: CASSAEKLFF; cdr3_nt: TGTGCCAGCAGTGCTGAAAAACTGTTTTTT
v_call: TRBV11-2; d_call: NA; j_call: TRBJ1-2; clone_size: few; cdr3_aa: CASSLGPETANYGYTF; cdr3_nt: TGTGCCAGCAGCTTAGGACCCGAAACAGCTAACTATGGCTACACCTTC
v_call: TRBV4-2; d_call: NA; j_call: TRBJ2-2; clone_size: NA; cdr3_aa: CASSPHGGRGTGELFF; cdr3_nt: TGTGCCAGCAGCCCCCACGGGGGGCGAGGAACCGGGGAGCTGTTTTTT
v_call: TRBV12-3/TRBV12-4; d_call: TRBD1; j_call: TRBJ2-2; clone_size: NA; cdr3_aa: CASSKGTGSWGTGELFF; cdr3_nt: TGTGCCAGCAGTAAAGGGACAGGGTCTTGGGGCACCGGGGAGCTGTTTTTT
v_call: TRBV12-3/TRBV12-4; d_call: NA; j_call: TRBJ2-1; clone_size: NA; cdr3_aa: CASRDARGANYNEQFF; cdr3_nt: TGTGCCAGCAGAGATGCCCGGGGGGCCAACTACAATGAGCAGTTCTTC
v_call: TRBV12-3/TRBV12-4; d_call: TRBD1; j_call: TRBJ1-3; clone_size: few; cdr3_aa: CASSLRTGAGNTIYF; cdr3_nt: TGTGCCAGCAGTTTAAGGACAGGAGCTGGAAACACCATATATTTT
v_call: TRBV5-5; d_call: NA; j_call: TRBJ2-5; clone_size: NA; cdr3_aa: CASSSMTGTETQYF; cdr3_nt: TGTGCCAGCAGCTCCATGACAGGGACTGAGACCCAGTACTTC
v_call: TRBV7-8; d_call: TRBD1; j_call: TRBJ2-4; clone_size: once; cdr3_aa: CASSLAALGTGGNIQYF; cdr3_nt: TGTGCCAGCAGCTTAGCGGCCTTGGGGACAGGGGGAAACATTCAGTACTTC
v_call: TRBV14; d_call: NA; j_call: TRBJ2-4; clone_size: many; cdr3_aa: CASSPELGGWNIQYF; cdr3_nt: TGTGCCAGCAGCCCCGAATTGGGTGGTTGGAACATTCAGTACTTC
v_call: TRBV7-9; d_call: NA; j_call: TRBJ2-2; clone_size: NA; cdr3_aa: CASSKSCRGPGELFF; cdr3_nt: TGTGCCAGCAGTAAAAGTTGTCGGGGCCCCGGGGAGCTGTTTTTT